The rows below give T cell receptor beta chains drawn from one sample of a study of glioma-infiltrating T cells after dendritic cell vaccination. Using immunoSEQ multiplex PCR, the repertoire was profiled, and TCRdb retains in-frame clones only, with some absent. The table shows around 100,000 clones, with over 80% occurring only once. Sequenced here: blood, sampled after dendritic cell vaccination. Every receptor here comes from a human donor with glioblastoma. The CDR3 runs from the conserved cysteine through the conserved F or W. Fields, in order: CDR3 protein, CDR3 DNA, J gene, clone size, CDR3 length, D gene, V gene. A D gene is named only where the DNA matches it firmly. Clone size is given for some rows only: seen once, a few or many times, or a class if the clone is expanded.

cdr3_aa: CASSRQGFGQPQHF
cdr3_nt: TGTGCCAGCAGTCGACAGGGCTTCGGCCAGCCCCAGCATTTT
j_call: TRBJ1-5
clone_size: once
cdr3_length: 14
d_call: TRBD1
v_call: TRBV7-2

cdr3_aa: CASSPGQKQPQHF
cdr3_nt: TGTGCCAGCTCACCGGGACAGAAGCAGCCCCAGCATTTT
j_call: TRBJ1-5
clone_size: NA
cdr3_length: 13
d_call: TRBD1
v_call: TRBV18

cdr3_aa: CASSLLPIETEAFF
cdr3_nt: TGCGCCAGCAGCTTACTCCCTATTGAGACTGAAGCTTTCTTT
j_call: TRBJ1-1
clone_size: NA
cdr3_length: 14
d_call: NA
v_call: TRBV5-1

cdr3_aa: CASSHGYRSNYGYTF
cdr3_nt: TGTGCCAGCAGCCACGGTTACAGATCTAACTATGGCTACACCTTC
j_call: TRBJ1-2
clone_size: NA
cdr3_length: 15
d_call: NA
v_call: TRBV7-6

cdr3_aa: CASSQEPKGQANYGYTF
cdr3_nt: TGCGCCAGCAGCCAAGAACCTAAAGGACAGGCGAACTATGGCTACACCTTC
j_call: TRBJ1-2
clone_size: NA
cdr3_length: 17
d_call: TRBD1
v_call: TRBV4-3

cdr3_aa: CASSQGPGQGYEQYF
cdr3_nt: TGTGCCAGCAGCCAAGGGCCGGGACAGGGATACGAGCAGTACTTC
j_call: TRBJ2-7
clone_size: NA
cdr3_length: 15
d_call: TRBD1
v_call: TRBV4-2

cdr3_aa: CASSGGTGGNQPQHF
cdr3_nt: TGTGCCAGCAGTGGGGGGACAGGGGGCAATCAGCCCCAGCATTTT
j_call: TRBJ1-5
clone_size: NA
cdr3_length: 15
d_call: TRBD1
v_call: TRBV2

cdr3_aa: CASSSVNTEAFF
cdr3_nt: TGTGCCAGCAGTTCGGTGAACACTGAAGCTTTCTTT
j_call: TRBJ1-1
clone_size: NA
cdr3_length: 12
d_call: NA
v_call: TRBV6-5

cdr3_aa: CASSGGVGVGETQYF
cdr3_nt: TGTGCCAGCAGCGGAGGGGTTGGGGTTGGGGAGACCCAGTACTTC
j_call: TRBJ2-5
clone_size: NA
cdr3_length: 15
d_call: NA
v_call: TRBV5-6

cdr3_aa: CASSPPPGTYYEQYF
cdr3_nt: TGTGCCAGCTCACCACCCCCCGGGACATACTACGAGCAGTACTTC
j_call: TRBJ2-7
clone_size: NA
cdr3_length: 15
d_call: NA
v_call: TRBV18

cdr3_aa: CASTPNKQGNEQFF
cdr3_nt: TGTGCCAGCACCCCAAACAAACAGGGCAATGAGCAGTTCTTC
j_call: TRBJ2-1
clone_size: NA
cdr3_length: 14
d_call: NA
v_call: TRBV7-9

cdr3_aa: CASRTLTGGMDEQYF
cdr3_nt: TGCGCCAGCAGGACACTTACAGGGGGCATGGACGAGCAGTACTTC
j_call: TRBJ2-7
clone_size: NA
cdr3_length: 15
d_call: TRBD1
v_call: TRBV5-1

cdr3_aa: CASSLLTRDGYTF
cdr3_nt: TGTGCCAGCAGCTTGTTGACACGCGATGGCTACACCTTC
j_call: TRBJ1-2
clone_size: NA
cdr3_length: 13
d_call: NA
v_call: TRBV7-9

cdr3_aa: CASSYEGVDGYTF
cdr3_nt: TGTGCCAGCAGTTACGAGGGAGTAGATGGCTACACCTTC
j_call: TRBJ1-2
clone_size: NA
cdr3_length: 13
d_call: NA
v_call: TRBV6-5

cdr3_aa: CAISEKSGDNSPLHF
cdr3_nt: TGTGCCATCAGTGAGAAGTCAGGGGACAATTCACCCCTCCACTTT
j_call: TRBJ1-6
clone_size: NA
cdr3_length: 15
d_call: NA
v_call: TRBV10-3

cdr3_aa: CASSQDHTAMNTEAFF
cdr3_nt: TGTGCCAGCAGCCAAGATCATACAGCCATGAACACTGAAGCTTTCTTT
j_call: TRBJ1-1
clone_size: NA
cdr3_length: 16
d_call: NA
v_call: TRBV4-2

cdr3_aa: CASSRTGGGVLVETQYF
cdr3_nt: TGTGCCAGCAGCCGGACAGGGGGCGGGGTATTAGTAGAGACCCAGTACTTC
j_call: TRBJ2-5
clone_size: NA
cdr3_length: 17
d_call: TRBD1
v_call: TRBV11-2

cdr3_aa: CASSFSPGINTGELFF
cdr3_nt: TGTGCCAGCAGCTTTTCTCCGGGGATCAACACCGGGGAGCTGTTTTTT
j_call: TRBJ2-2
clone_size: NA
cdr3_length: 16
d_call: NA
v_call: TRBV5-6

cdr3_aa: CASSQVWEGGETQYF
cdr3_nt: TGCGCCAGCAGCCAAGTTTGGGAAGGGGGAGAGACCCAGTACTTC
j_call: TRBJ2-5
clone_size: NA
cdr3_length: 15
d_call: NA
v_call: TRBV4-1

cdr3_aa: CASSQERGIRGEKLFF
cdr3_nt: TGTGCCAGCAGCCAAGAGAGAGGAATCCGTGGCGAAAAACTGTTTTTT
j_call: TRBJ1-4
clone_size: NA
cdr3_length: 16
d_call: NA
v_call: TRBV14

cdr3_aa: CASSEKGNEKLFF
cdr3_nt: TGTGCCAGCAGTGAAAAGGGGAATGAAAAACTGTTTTTT
j_call: TRBJ1-4
clone_size: NA
cdr3_length: 13
d_call: NA
v_call: TRBV6-1

cdr3_aa: CASSLETDKRELFF
cdr3_nt: TGTGCCAGCAGCTTAGAGACGGACAAACGGGAGCTGTTTTTT
j_call: TRBJ2-2
clone_size: NA
cdr3_length: 14
d_call: NA
v_call: TRBV7-2

cdr3_aa: CASSIGGPGLTEAFF
cdr3_nt: TGTGCCAGTAGTATAGGTGGTCCGGGACTCACTGAAGCTTTCTTT
j_call: TRBJ1-1
clone_size: NA
cdr3_length: 15
d_call: NA
v_call: TRBV19

cdr3_aa: CASSPAAGGGDGYTF
cdr3_nt: TGCGCCAGCAGCCCAGCCGCAGGGGGAGGCGATGGCTACACCTTC
j_call: TRBJ1-2
clone_size: once
cdr3_length: 15
d_call: TRBD1
v_call: TRBV5-1

cdr3_aa: CASSSLAGGINEQFF
cdr3_nt: TGTGCCAGTAGTAGTCTAGCGGGGGGTATAAATGAGCAGTTCTTC
j_call: TRBJ2-1
clone_size: NA
cdr3_length: 15
d_call: TRBD2
v_call: TRBV19

cdr3_aa: CAAGWTEGTEAFF
cdr3_nt: TGTGCCGCGGGGTGGACGGAGGGCACTGAAGCTTTCTTT
j_call: TRBJ1-1
clone_size: once
cdr3_length: 13
d_call: NA
v_call: TRBV10-3

cdr3_aa: CASSIVWTTKETQYF
cdr3_nt: TGTGCCAGTAGTATTGTGTGGACTACTAAAGAGACCCAGTACTTC
j_call: TRBJ2-5
clone_size: NA
cdr3_length: 15
d_call: NA
v_call: TRBV19

cdr3_aa: CASSQDQGSYTEAFF
cdr3_nt: TGTGCCAGCAGCCAAGATCAGGGCAGCTACACTGAAGCTTTCTTT
j_call: TRBJ1-1
clone_size: NA
cdr3_length: 15
d_call: NA
v_call: TRBV14

cdr3_aa: CASSPKDRGPYEQYF
cdr3_nt: TGTGCCAGCAGCCCCAAGGACAGGGGACCCTACGAGCAGTACTTC
j_call: TRBJ2-7
clone_size: NA
cdr3_length: 15
d_call: TRBD1
v_call: TRBV6-1

cdr3_aa: CASSMNRQGAEKLFF
cdr3_nt: TGTGCCAGTAGTATGAATCGGCAGGGGGCCGAAAAACTGTTTTTT
j_call: TRBJ1-4
clone_size: few
cdr3_length: 15
d_call: TRBD1
v_call: TRBV19

cdr3_aa: CASAPQTGLNQPQHF
cdr3_nt: TGTGCCAGTGCCCCACAGACAGGTCTCAATCAGCCCCAGCATTTT
j_call: TRBJ1-5
clone_size: once
cdr3_length: 15
d_call: NA
v_call: TRBV19

cdr3_aa: CASSYRQGGNTEAFF
cdr3_nt: TGTGCCAGCAGTTACAGGCAGGGCGGAAACACTGAAGCTTTCTTT
j_call: TRBJ1-1
clone_size: NA
cdr3_length: 15
d_call: NA
v_call: TRBV6-5

cdr3_aa: CASSTPTTGLDTEAFF
cdr3_nt: TGTGCCAGTAGTACCCCCACGACAGGGTTGGACACTGAAGCTTTCTTT
j_call: TRBJ1-1
clone_size: NA
cdr3_length: 16
d_call: TRBD1
v_call: TRBV19

cdr3_aa: CASSFDTNTEAFF
cdr3_nt: TGTGCCAGCAGCTTTGACACGAACACTGAAGCTTTCTTT
j_call: TRBJ1-1
clone_size: NA
cdr3_length: 13
d_call: NA
v_call: TRBV5-4

cdr3_aa: CASSRSGTGGNQPQHF
cdr3_nt: TGTGCCAGCTCACGTTCCGGGACAGGGGGCAATCAGCCCCAGCATTTT
j_call: TRBJ1-5
clone_size: NA
cdr3_length: 16
d_call: TRBD1
v_call: TRBV18

cdr3_aa: CASSLRLSSGNTIYF
cdr3_nt: TGTGCCAGCAGTTTGCGGCTCAGCTCTGGAAACACCATATATTTT
j_call: TRBJ1-3
clone_size: few
cdr3_length: 15
d_call: NA
v_call: TRBV27

cdr3_aa: CASSQDMAAEAFF
cdr3_nt: TGTGCCAGCAGCCAAGATATGGCGGCTGAAGCTTTCTTT
j_call: TRBJ1-1
clone_size: NA
cdr3_length: 13
d_call: NA
v_call: TRBV14

cdr3_aa: CASRQDRGFSEAFF
cdr3_nt: TGTGCCAGCAGGCAAGACAGGGGATTTTCTGAAGCTTTCTTT
j_call: TRBJ1-1
clone_size: NA
cdr3_length: 14
d_call: TRBD1
v_call: TRBV2

cdr3_aa: CASSSTPGGAGGEQFF
cdr3_nt: TGTGCCAGCAGCTCAACACCCGGTGGGGCAGGGGGGGAGCAGTTCTTC
j_call: TRBJ2-1
clone_size: NA
cdr3_length: 16
d_call: NA
v_call: TRBV5-6

cdr3_aa: CASERGGQDTQYF
cdr3_nt: TGTGCCAGCGAGCGGGGGGGCCAAGATACGCAGTATTTT
j_call: TRBJ2-3
clone_size: NA
cdr3_length: 13
d_call: TRBD2
v_call: TRBV7-2

cdr3_aa: CASSPTGQAGYEQYF
cdr3_nt: TGTGCCAGCAGCCCGACCGGACAGGCAGGGTACGAGCAGTACTTC
j_call: TRBJ2-7
clone_size: few
cdr3_length: 15
d_call: TRBD1
v_call: TRBV5-4

cdr3_aa: CASSYSFDLSTDTQYF
cdr3_nt: TGTGCCAGCAGTTACTCATTCGACTTGAGCACAGATACGCAGTATTTT
j_call: TRBJ2-3
clone_size: NA
cdr3_length: 16
d_call: NA
v_call: TRBV6-6

cdr3_aa: CASTPRDLRGGRNEQFF
cdr3_nt: TGTGCCAGCACCCCCCGGGATTTGCGGGGGGGCCGGAATGAGCAGTTCTTC
j_call: TRBJ2-1
clone_size: NA
cdr3_length: 17
d_call: TRBD2
v_call: TRBV9

cdr3_aa: CASSFWSGGVGTDTQYF
cdr3_nt: TGTGCCAGCAGCTTCTGGAGCGGGGGTGTTGGCACAGATACGCAGTATTTT
j_call: TRBJ2-3
clone_size: few
cdr3_length: 17
d_call: TRBD2
v_call: TRBV7-2

cdr3_aa: CASSIDREGASSGNTIYF
cdr3_nt: TGTGCCAGTAGTATAGATCGAGAGGGGGCGAGCTCTGGAAACACCATATATTTT
j_call: TRBJ1-3
clone_size: NA
cdr3_length: 18
d_call: TRBD1
v_call: TRBV19

cdr3_aa: CATSNPLIAGPYNEQFF
cdr3_nt: TGTGCCACCAGCAATCCCCTGATAGCGGGGCCCTACAATGAGCAGTTCTTC
j_call: TRBJ2-1
clone_size: NA
cdr3_length: 17
d_call: TRBD2
v_call: TRBV15